The T cell receptor (beta chain) under discussion was sequenced for a study of T cell responses to AZD1222 COVID-19 vaccine. Study at large: Second-dose groups at about 4 or about 12 weeks were pooled. Study-level results: Repertoire collection took place solely once the T cell response had peaked. Donors were chiefly white British, with a greater number of females, and clonal diversity was perhaps underestimated. Recipients of AZD1222 seropositive at baseline numbered only 6 or 7.

Concerning this clone itself: Antigen specificity is unknown.

Germline loops: CDR1 SGHTA, CDR2 FQGTGA. Trimming left V 8 bases short and J 5 bases short, with 13 bases between. The CDR3 spans 13 residues. Produced via immunoSEQ multiplex PCR; TCRdb's table is partial and in-frame only. The profile shows over 150,000 clones, approximately 92% of them singletons. The V call is TRBV7-3, the J call TRBJ2-1, with D perhaps matching TRBD1 (7 bases). This receptor was taken from an adult in good health. Sequencing used peripheral blood, obtained on day 0 of AZD1222 vaccination. CDR3 amino acids: CASAGQTDNEQFF. The CDR3 region has the DNA TGTGCCAGCGCGGGACAGACCGACAATGAGCAGTTCTTC.